What follows describes a single TCR beta chain. Authors' data handling: Reference gene primer amplification gave nucleated cell count estimates. The data were produced by immunoSEQ multiplex PCR, yet TCRdb's version contains in-frame clones alone and is incomplete. V, J and clone size derive from that table, while D and trimming were established from the DNA sequence. The table lists roughly 140,000 clones, 70% to 90% of them singletons. The CDR3 is 14 residues long. The germline V gene encodes CDR1 ENHRY and CDR2 SYGVKD. V lost 4 bases, J lost 3 bases, and 1 base stayed unmatched. This sample is part of a study of blood T cell repertoires in COVID-19. In the study overall: Acute and convalescent COVID-19 specimens originated in the United States, Italy and Spain. Sources were T cells, B-cell-depleted T cells, or PBMCs; the material itself was cDNA or gDNA.

Sequencing was done on a sample of PBMCs or T cells enriched from blood (not recorded which). The receptor comes from a woman between 25 and 40 years old with acute COVID-19. V and J are TRBV10-3 and TRBJ2-7; TRBD2 matches 12 bases. CDR3 nucleotide sequence: TGTGCCATCAGTGGGACTAGCGGGATCTACGAGCAGTACTTC. Amino acids: CAISGTSGIYEQYF.